These 21 T cell receptor beta chains share one sample of origin, sequenced in a study of technical replicates of blood from a few donors. TCRdb's copy holds only in-frame clones and misses some; the assay was immunoSEQ multiplex PCR. The table lists roughly 70,000 clones, more than 90% of them singletons. The sample comprised PBMCs. These receptors were obtained from a human donor in good health. Some clones in this sample may be carry-over from other donors' samples.

V and J are TRBV19 and TRBJ1-1, with unresolved D. V was trimmed by 5 bases and J by 6 bases, leaving 16 bases between them. The CDR3 length is 14 residues. Germline V gene lookup returns CDR1 LNHDA and CDR2 SQIVND (reference sequence). The CDR3 DNA reads TGTGCCAGTAGTTGCCTCACCGATACTCCTGAAGCTTTCTTT. Translating gives CASSCLTDTPEAFF.

This clone was detected only a few times. The gene calls are TRBV11-2 and TRBJ2-1, with TRBD2 identical over 7 bases. The CDR3 is made up of 12 amino acids. The trim removed 4 bases at V and 9 bases at J, leaving 3 bases unmatched. The germline V gene encodes CDR1 SGHAT and CDR2 FQNNGV. CDR3 nucleotides: TGTGCCAGCAGCTCCATAGCGGGTGAGCAGTTCTTC. Protein sequence: CASSSIAGEQFF.

V gene TRBV5-4 combines with J gene TRBJ2-2; 14 bases fit TRBD2. This CDR3 is 18 amino acids long. V lost 3 bases to trimming and J lost 7 bases; unmatched junction nucleotides: 11. Germline CDR1 SGHNT, CDR2 YYREEE (reference sequence). The CDR3 sequence: CASSSPWTSGRKGGELFF. The CDR3 DNA reads as TGTGCCAGCAGCTCGCCATGGACTAGCGGGAGGAAGGGCGGGGAGCTGTTTTTT.

The V and J genes are TRBV7-6 and TRBJ1-3; 7 bases match TRBD1. V lost 4 bases to trimming and J lost 1 base; unmatched junction nucleotides: 7. Germline V CDR1 and CDR2: SGHVS, FNYEAQ. The CDR3 runs 16 residues. In DNA form, the CDR3 reads TGTGCCAGCAGCTCCATACAGGGGCCTTCTGGAAACACCATATATTTT. It codes for CASSSIQGPSGNTIYF. Filled out from reference TRBV7-6 and TRBJ1-3, the complete variable domain reads GAGVSQSPRYKVTKRGQDVALRCDPISGHVSLYWYRQALGQGPEFLTYFNYEAQQDKSGLPNDRFSAERPEGSISTLTIQRTEQRDSAMYRCASSSIQGPSGNTIYFGEGSWLTVV.

The genes are TRBV29-1 and TRBJ2-3; TRBD2 aligns across 7 bases. CDR1 is SQVTM, CDR2 ANQGSEA, per germline. The V gene end was trimmed by 3 bases and the J gene end by 9 bases; junction bases not matched to a gene: 9. This CDR3 comprises 13 residues. CDR3 in amino acids: CSVDGEGSETQYF. The DNA of the CDR3 is TGCAGCGTTGATGGGGAGGGGTCGGAGACGCAGTATTTT.

This chain uses TRBV12-5 with TRBJ1-1, with 8 bases that match TRBD1. There are 11 residues in the CDR3. Trimming at V came to 6 bases and at J to 13 bases, leaving 7 bases not matched to a gene. Looked up from germline, CDR1 is LGHNT and CDR2 is FRNRAP. CDR3 in amino acids: CASGLTRGLFF. The CDR3 region has the DNA TGTGCTAGTGGCCTTACCAGGGGGCTTTTCTTT.

This clone appeared a few times. J is TRBJ1-5 and V is TRBV19, with D maybe TRBD1 (5 bases). The CDR3 spans 17 residues. Trimming removed 6 bases from V and 5 bases from J, with 23 bases in between. CDR1 is LNHDA and CDR2 is SQIVND in the germline V gene (reference sequence). The CDR3 region is CASRPTLYGGRDQPQHF. The CDR3 nucleotides read TGTGCCAGTAGGCCAACCCTCTACGGGGGGAGAGATCAGCCCCAGCATTTT.

The J gene is TRBJ1-3, the V gene TRBV19, with 11 bases matching TRBD1. The CDR3 extends over 16 amino acids. The trim removed 6 bases at V and 4 bases at J, leaving 8 bases unmatched. Germline V lookup: CDR1 LNHDA, CDR2 SQIVND (reference sequence). CDR3 amino acids: CASSLGQGARGNTIYF. As DNA, the CDR3 is TGTGCCAGTAGCCTCGGACAGGGGGCGCGAGGAAACACCATATATTTT.

The chain carries TRBV7-3 and TRBJ2-1; 10 nucleotides agree with TRBD2. Trimming cost V 1 base and J 6 bases; bases outside gene matches: 9. Germline-derived CDR1 and CDR2 are SGHTA and FQGTGA. This CDR3 contains 17 residues. The CDR3 DNA is TGTGCCAGCAGCTTAAACCCCTCTAGCGGGAGTAGCAATGAGCAGTTCTTC. Translated: CASSLNPSSGSSNEQFF. The complete variable domain, with remaining parts taken from reference TRBV7-3 and TRBJ2-1, reads GAGVSQTPSNKVTEKGKYVELRCDPISGHTALYWYRQSLGQGPEFLIYFQGTGAADDSGLPNDRFFAVRPEGSVSTLKIQRTERGDSAVYLCASSLNPSSGSSNEQFFGPGTRLTVL.

V gene TRBV7-2 combines with J gene TRBJ2-5; tentatively, D is TRBD2 (5 bases). Germline CDR1 is SGHTA and CDR2 is FQGNSA. The CDR3 extends over 16 amino acids. The germline V and J ends were trimmed by 3 bases and 7 bases, with 21 bases remaining between them. The CDR3 loop reads CASSLFQSGPVGTQYF. CDR3 nucleotide sequence: TGTGCCAGCAGCTTGTTTCAGAGCGGTCCAGTAGGGACCCAGTACTTC.

J is TRBJ1-2 and V is TRBV5-1; TRBD1 matches at 10 bases. CDR1 is SGHRS, CDR2 YFSETQ, per germline. This CDR3 comprises 14 residues. Trimming cost V 4 bases and J 5 bases; bases outside gene matches: 5. The CDR3 nucleotides read TGCGCCAGCAGCCCCGGACAGGGGGGATATGGCTACACCTTC. Amino acids: CASSPGQGGYGYTF. Drawing the rest from reference TRBV5-1 and TRBJ1-2, the complete variable domain is KAGVTQTPRYLIKTRGQQVTLSCSPISGHRSVSWYQQTPGQGLQFLFEYFSETQRNKGNFPGRFSGRQFSNSRSEMNVSTLELGDSALYLCASSPGQGGYGYTFGSGTRLTVV.

The rearrangement uses TRBV19 and TRBJ1-1, with TRBD1 identical over 9 bases. CDR1 and CDR2 (germline): LNHDA, SQIVND (reference sequence). The ends lost 5 bases at V and 4 bases at J; junction bases unmatched: 5. The CDR3 is 14 amino acids. This CDR3 is CASSHGTGITEAFF. In nucleotides, the CDR3 is TGTGCCAGTAGTCACGGGACAGGGATCACTGAAGCTTTCTTT.

This chain joins TRBV4-3 and TRBJ2-1; 15 nucleotides align to TRBD2. J gave up 7 bases and V 3 bases, and 4 bases lay outside the gene matches. From germline, CDR1 is LGHNA and CDR2 YSLEER. CDR3 length: 16 residues. The CDR3 nucleotides are TGCGCCAGCAGCCAGACCGGGACTAGCGGGAGGAATGAGCAGTTCTTC. Its protein is CASSQTGTSGRNEQFF.

V usage is TRBV10-1 and J usage is TRBJ2-7; weak D call: TRBD2 (6 bases). Germline V gene lookup returns CDR1 WNHNN and CDR2 SYGVQD (reference sequence). Trimming stripped 10 bases from V and 7 bases from J, with 17 bases between. CDR3 length: 12 amino acids. The CDR3 here is CANMRGRGEQYF. The CDR3 DNA sequence: TGCGCCAACATGCGAGGGCGGGGTGAGCAGTACTTC.

J is TRBJ2-7 and V is TRBV7-2, with TRBD2 as a possible D gene (6 bases). The CDR3 contains 15 residues. Trimming stripped 3 bases from V and 0 bases from J, with 12 bases between. Germline V gene lookup returns CDR1 SGHTA and CDR2 FQGNSA. The CDR3 DNA reads TGTGCCAGCAGCTTCTCAGCGGGTAGCTCCTACGAGCAGTACTTC. This sequence encodes CASSFSAGSSYEQYF.

This chain links TRBV27 with TRBJ2-1; a weak D match, TRBD2 (5 bases). Per the germline V gene, CDR1 is MNHEY and CDR2 is SMNVEV (reference sequence). The CDR3 runs to 13 residues. The V end lost 2 bases, the J end lost 7 bases, and 9 bases lay between the germline ends. In nucleotides, the CDR3 is TGTGCCAGCAGTTTAGATAGCGCGAATGAGCAGTTCTTC. Translated: CASSLDSANEQFF.

This chain uses TRBV19 with TRBJ1-2; D is uncertain. Germline V gives CDR1 LNHDA, CDR2 SQIVND (reference sequence). V lost 10 bases and J 4 bases, leaving 22 bases between the germline ends. The CDR3 is made up of 15 amino acids. This CDR3 is CATPRPDGEGYGYTF. CDR3 DNA sequence: TGTGCCACCCCCCGACCGGACGGAGAGGGCTATGGCTACACCTTC.

The chain is built from TRBV16 and TRBJ1-1; possibly TRBD1 for D (5 bases). The CDR3 loop spans 17 amino acids. Trimming cost V 2 bases and J 4 bases, with 20 bases left between them. From germline, CDR1 is KGHSY and CDR2 FQNENV. The CDR3: CASSQRGPPRLSTEAFF. CDR3 sequence (DNA): TGTGCCAGCAGCCAAAGGGGCCCCCCTCGGTTGAGCACTGAAGCTTTCTTT.

V and J are TRBV7-3 and TRBJ2-2; no definite D call. The CDR3 consists of 15 residues. The germline CDR1 and CDR2 sequences are SGHTA and FQGTGA. Trimming cost V 2 bases and J 0 bases, with 7 bases left between them. This CDR3 reads CASSLLGSNTGELFF. In nucleotides, the CDR3 is TGTGCCAGCAGCTTACTGGGCTCGAACACCGGGGAGCTGTTTTTT. The full variable domain, completed using reference TRBV7-3 and TRBJ2-2, is GAGVSQTPSNKVTEKGKYVELRCDPISGHTALYWYRQSLGQGPEFLIYFQGTGAADDSGLPNDRFFAVRPEGSVSTLKIQRTERGDSAVYLCASSLLGSNTGELFFGEGSRLTVL.

This sequence joins TRBV13 and TRBJ2-5; TRBD1 matches 7 bases. CDR1 and CDR2 (germline): PRHDT, FYEKMQ (reference sequence). V shed 5 bases, J shed 2 bases, and the junction held 5 bases outside the gene matches. CDR3 size: 14 residues. The CDR3 spells CASSRGQNQETQYF. Here the CDR3 DNA reads TGTGCCAGCAGCAGGGGACAGAATCAAGAGACCCAGTACTTC.

The chain combines TRBV5-4 with TRBJ2-5; 8 nucleotides match TRBD2. V dropped 0 bases and J dropped 4; count of bases not matched to a gene: 5. From germline, CDR1 is SGHNT and CDR2 YYREEE (reference sequence). This CDR3 is built from 15 residues. The CDR3 DNA is TGTGCCAGCAGCTTGGCGGGAGGGGGAGGAGAGACCCAGTACTTC. Residues: CASSLAGGGGETQYF. Full variable domain (rest looked up from reference TRBV5-4 and TRBJ2-5): ETGVTQSPTHLIKTRGQQVTLRCSSQSGHNTVSWYQQALGQGPQFIFQYYREEENGRGNFPPRFSGLQFPNYSSELNVNALELDDSALYLCASSLAGGGGETQYFGPGTRLLVL.